This entry lists 10 T cell receptor beta chains sequenced from one sample in a study of human T cells and chemical hapten exposure. Time point indicated: patch test 3, about 24 weeks after DPC sensitization. Treatment: therapeutic diphenylcyclopropenone sensitization with weekly scalp DPC. In TCRdb, the RACE reads were re-called with MiXCR into one record per CDR3 protein. The top ten clones hold more than 3% of a sample with about 84,000 distinct CDR3 sequences, 10% to 11% of them seen once. The sample consisted of whole blood, taken in connection with sensitization to the hapten diphenylcyclopropenone (DPC). These receptors were obtained from a woman in her forties or fifties with alopecia areata. Some clones in this sample may be carry-over from other donors' samples.

This rearrangement joins TRBV19 to TRBJ2-2; the D call may be TRBD1 or TRBD2 (5 bases each). The CDR3 contains 15 residues. Trimming took 7 bases from V and 0 from J, leaving 12 bases between them. From germline, CDR1 is LNHDA and CDR2 SQIVND (reference sequence). The CDR3 region has the DNA TGTGCCAGTACCCGGGACGGACCGAACACCGGGGAGCTGTTTTTT. This translates into CASTRDGPNTGELFF.

This clonotype was observed at least ten times. The V and J genes are TRBV20-1 and TRBJ2-2; TRBD2 matches at 11 bases. J was trimmed by 2 bases and V by 0 bases; bases with no gene match: 8. This CDR3 is built from 18 residues. The germline V gene encodes CDR1 DFQATT and CDR2 SNEGSKA (reference sequence). The CDR3 bases are TGCAGTGCTAGAGAACCTAGCGGGAGGAAAAAAAACACCGGGGAGCTGTTTTTT. Its translation is CSAREPSGRKKNTGELFF.

Only a few counts were recorded for this clonotype. This chain uses TRBV18 with TRBJ2-7, with 9 bases matching TRBD2. This CDR3 is 15 amino acids long. The V segment lost 2 bases and the J segment 6 bases; nucleotides outside the gene matches: 8. Germline V gene data show CDR1 as KGHSH and CDR2 as LQKENI. CDR3 residues: CASSPGIAGDGEQYF. The CDR3 coding sequence is TGTGCCAGCTCACCAGGAATAGCGGGAGACGGCGAGCAGTACTTC.

This clonotype showed up many times. The chain uses TRBV6-5 and TRBJ1-2; 8 nucleotides agree with TRBD1. V lost 6 bases and J lost 8; bases outside the gene matches: 8. This CDR3 spans 13 amino acids. The germline V gene has CDR1 MNHEY and CDR2 SVGAGI. CDR3 in amino acids: CASSLTGAQGYTF. The CDR3, as DNA: TGTGCCAGCAGCTTGACAGGGGCGCAAGGCTACACCTTC.

This clonotype was detected ten times or more. The genes are TRBV3-1 and TRBJ2-5; the D gene is possibly TRBD2 (5 bases). The ends were cut back, 4 bases at V and 2 bases at J, with 11 bases in the middle. Germline V gene lookup returns CDR1 LGHDT and CDR2 YNNKEL (reference sequence). The CDR3 consists of 14 residues. The CDR3 DNA reads as TGTGCCAGCAGCCCTCGACGAGGGCAAGAGACCCAGTACTTC. Its protein is CASSPRRGQETQYF.

Turning to this clonotype: A read error may account for a junction end that differs from germline. The DNA of the CDR3 is TGCAGTGCGCCAGACCCAAGGAGAGACACTAAAGCTTTCTTT. This encodes CSAPDPRRDTKAFF. This chain joins TRBV20-1 and TRBJ1-1, with D unresolved. The CDR3 is made up of 14 amino acids. Germline loops: CDR1 DFQATT, CDR2 SNEGSKA (reference sequence).

This clonotype has ten or more counts. This chain joins TRBV6-5 and TRBJ2-2; TRBD1 agrees at 11 bases. CDR1 is MNHEY and CDR2 is SVGAGI in the germline V gene. The CDR3 covers 15 residues. J gave up 6 bases and V 5 bases, and 5 bases lay outside the gene matches. DNA of the CDR3: TGTGCCAGCAGTCGGGACAGGGGGTTCGCCGGGGAGCTGTTTTTT. Translated: CASSRDRGFAGELFF.

This clonotype came up many times. A junction end diverges from the germline sequence, so it may reflect a read error. The rearrangement links TRBV20-1 to TRBJ2-7; D remains unclear. Germline V lookup: CDR1 DFQATT, CDR2 SNEGSKA (reference sequence). CDR3 length: 10 residues. CDR3 protein: CSARVDEQYF. CDR3 coding DNA: TGCAGCGCTAGAGTGGACGAGCAGTACTTC.

This clonotype turned up a few times. The rearrangement joins TRBV24-1 to TRBJ2-3, with 12 bases lining up with TRBD1. Germline V gives CDR1 KGHDR, CDR2 SFDVKD. The J segment lost 3 bases and the V segment lost 3 bases, leaving 6 bases of the junction unmatched. The CDR3 totals 17 residues. As DNA, the CDR3 is TGTGCCACCAGTGATCCGGGACAGGGGGCTGGTACAGATACGCAGTATTTT. This gives the protein CATSDPGQGAGTDTQYF.

The rearrangement joins TRBV5-4 to TRBJ2-3; the D gene could be TRBD1 or TRBD2 (7 bases each). This CDR3 is 15 amino acids long. V was clipped by 5 bases and J by 2 bases, with 15 bases between them. Germline assignment: CDR1 SGHNT and CDR2 YYREEE (reference sequence). CDR3 residues: CASSQGEGATDTQYF. Here the CDR3 DNA reads TGTGCCAGCAGTCAAGGGGAGGGGGCCACAGATACGCAGTATTTT.